Below, 23 T cell receptor beta chains from the same sample are listed, as sequenced in a study of T cell changes during pregnancy in multiple sclerosis. Assay used: immunoSEQ multiplex PCR; TCRdb lists only in-frame clones, some missing. The table shows 56,000 or so clones, with approximately 92% occurring only once. The sample consisted of CD4+ T cells from peripheral blood mononuclear cells, taken in the third trimester of pregnancy. These receptor sequences come from a female donor with multiple sclerosis, enrolled in a pregnancy study.

In the case of this clone: An end of the junction does not agree with germline; a read error may underlie this. The chain uses TRBV6-1 and TRBJ2-6; 13 positions match TRBD2. This CDR3 comprises 18 residues. The germline V gene encodes CDR1 MNHNS and CDR2 SASEGT. The CDR3 protein is CASREGTSGTSGANVLTF. The CDR3 nucleotides read TGTGCCAGCAGAGAAGGGACTAGCGGGACCTCTGGGGCCAACGTCCTGACTTTC.

The rearrangement links TRBV28 to TRBJ1-1, with 9 positions matching TRBD1. Losses at the gene ends were 3 bases for V and 5 bases for J; bases not matched to a gene: 10. The CDR3 runs 16 residues. The germline V gene encodes CDR1 MDHEN and CDR2 SYDVKM. DNA of the CDR3: TGTGCCAGCAGTTTGCTCGCCGGGACAGGGAGAACTGAAGCTTTCTTT. This translates into CASSLLAGTGRTEAFF.

The genes are TRBV6-5 and TRBJ1-1; the match to TRBD1 covers 8 bases. This CDR3 comprises 14 residues. Germline values: CDR1 MNHEY, CDR2 SVGAGI. J was trimmed by 0 bases and V by 6 bases; bases with no gene match: 3. CDR3 region: CASSRGLMNTEAFF. CDR3 sequence (DNA): TGTGCCAGCAGCAGGGGGCTCATGAACACTGAAGCTTTCTTT.

This chain uses TRBV2 with TRBJ1-5, with 7 bases aligning to TRBD1. Germline V CDR1 and CDR2: SNHLY, FYNNEI. V was clipped by 4 bases and J by 9 bases; unmatched bases: 12. The CDR3 is 15 amino acids. The CDR3 nucleotides are TGTGCCAGCAGTGGGCAGGGGACAGCAATCTCGCCCCAGCATTTT. The encoded protein is CASSGQGTAISPQHF.

This clone came up once. The chain combines TRBV10-3 with TRBJ2-1, with D perhaps matching TRBD2 (6 bases). Germline V lookup: CDR1 ENHRY, CDR2 SYGVKD. This CDR3 comprises 13 residues. The germline V and J ends were trimmed by 0 bases and 10 bases, with 10 bases remaining between them. The CDR3 coding sequence is TGTGCCATCAGTGAGTCTTTCCGGGAGGAGCAGTTCTTC. Protein: CAISESFREEQFF.

This sequence joins TRBV5-1 and TRBJ1-5, with 9 nucleotides matching TRBD1. CDR3 length: 13 residues. With 3 bases clipped from V and 13 bases from J, the junction kept 8 bases outside the gene matches. CDR1 SGHRS and CDR2 YFSETQ come from the germline V gene. The CDR3 DNA reads TGCGCCAGCAGCTGGGACAGGGATGGAAAGCAGCATTTT. As protein: CASSWDRDGKQHF.

The genes are TRBV7-7 and TRBJ2-1; D possibly corresponds to TRBD2 (6 bases). Germline loops: CDR1 SSHAT, CDR2 FNYEAQ (reference sequence). The CDR3 is 15 residues long. CDR3 amino acids: CASRNRDWEYNEQFF. CDR3 DNA sequence: TGTGCTAGCCGAAACCGGGACTGGGAATACAATGAGCAGTTCTTC.

The V and J genes are TRBV28 and TRBJ2-1; 11 bases map to TRBD2. Germline V CDR1 and CDR2: MDHEN, SYDVKM. V shed 4 bases and J 5 bases; nucleotides not matched to a gene: 7. The CDR3 loop spans 16 amino acids. This CDR3 is CASSSPSGRIHNEQFF. The CDR3 DNA is TGTGCCAGCAGTTCCCCTAGCGGGAGGATCCACAATGAGCAGTTCTTC.

This chain uses TRBV7-9 with TRBJ2-7; D gene uncertain. The V gene's germline CDR1 is SEHNR and CDR2 FQNEAQ (reference sequence). Trimming took 5 bases from V and 1 from J, leaving 6 bases between them. CDR3 length equals 12 residues. CDR3 sequence: CASSLTSYEQYF. The CDR3 DNA follows: TGTGCCAGCAGCCTTACTTCCTACGAGCAGTACTTC.

The chain carries TRBV18 and TRBJ2-5; a weak D match, TRBD1 (6 bases). This CDR3 region has 15 residues. The ends were cut back, 8 bases at V and 4 bases at J, with 20 bases in the middle. Germline-derived CDR1 and CDR2 are KGHSH and LQKENI. The CDR3 protein is CASETGTQTGETQYF. Written as DNA, the CDR3 is TGTGCCAGCGAAACCGGGACACAGACTGGAGAGACCCAGTACTTC.

This rearrangement joins TRBV9 to TRBJ2-2, with TRBD1 matching 10 bases. The CDR3 is 16 residues long. The germline V gene encodes CDR1 SGDLS and CDR2 YYNGEE. V shed 1 base and J 3 bases; nucleotides not matched to a gene: 3. The CDR3 DNA sequence: TGTGCCAGCAGCGTAAGCGGACAGGGGGACACCGGGGAGCTGTTTTTT. This codes for CASSVSGQGDTGELFF.

The chain carries TRBV6-1 and TRBJ2-2, with 7 bases aligning to TRBD1. The CDR3 has 14 residues. Germline V lookup: CDR1 MNHNS, CDR2 SASEGT. The V segment lost 10 bases and the J segment 4 bases; nucleotides outside the gene matches: 9. As DNA, the CDR3 is TGTGCCATCGGACAGGAAGGAGGCACCGGGGAGCTGTTTTTT. Residues: CAIGQEGGTGELFF.

V is TRBV2 and J is TRBJ2-2, with D perhaps TRBD1 (6 bases). V shed 3 bases and J shed 3 bases, with 14 bases lying between them. The CDR3 is 16 amino acids. Germline CDR1 SNHLY, CDR2 FYNNEI. The CDR3 reads CASSDPGQGHTGELFF. CDR3 coding DNA: TGTGCCAGCAGTGACCCCGGGCAGGGGCACACCGGGGAGCTGTTTTTT.

This chain uses TRBV2 with TRBJ2-4; 10 nucleotides line up with TRBD1. The CDR3 sequence is 17 residues long. Trimming took 7 bases from V and 6 from J; bases not matched to a gene: 15. From germline, CDR1 is SNHLY and CDR2 FYNNEI. CDR3 in amino acids: CASTKQRQGAQLNIQYF. CDR3 nucleotides: TGTGCCAGCACAAAACAGAGACAGGGGGCCCAGTTAAACATTCAGTACTTC.

V and J are TRBV27 and TRBJ2-7, with D perhaps TRBD2 (6 bases). The CDR3 runs to 14 residues. CDR1 MNHEY and CDR2 SMNVEV come from the germline V gene (reference sequence). The V gene lost 2 bases and the J gene lost 6 bases, with 14 bases spanning the gap. CDR3 residues: CASSLPGDNSEQYF. The CDR3 DNA follows: TGTGCCAGCAGTTTACCGGGAGACAATTCCGAGCAGTACTTC.

V is TRBV9 and J is TRBJ2-5; 7 bases are shared with TRBD2. The CDR3 runs to 19 residues. The J segment lost 4 bases and the V segment lost 0 bases, leaving 18 bases of the junction unmatched. Germline-derived CDR1 and CDR2 are SGDLS and YYNGEE. The DNA of the CDR3 is TGTGCCAGCAGCGTAGGTCCCCACCCGGGCGGGAGTGGCGGAGAGACCCAGTACTTC. Protein sequence: CASSVGPHPGGSGGETQYF. The whole variable domain, filled in from reference TRBV9 and TRBJ2-5, reads DSGVTQTPKHLITATGQRVTLRCSPRSGDLSVYWYQQSLDQGLQFLIQYYNGEERAKGNILERFSAQQFPDLHSELNLSSLELGDSALYFCASSVGPHPGGSGGETQYFGPGTRLLVL.

The chain combines TRBV19 with TRBJ2-7, with 12 positions matching TRBD2. V gave up 6 bases and J gave up 5 bases; unmatched junction bases: 5. Germline V CDR1 and CDR2: LNHDA, SQIVND (reference sequence). The CDR3 is made up of 14 amino acids. The CDR3 bases are TGTGCCAGTAGCGGACTAGCGGGACGCCACGAGCAGTACTTC. Translating it yields CASSGLAGRHEQYF.

The J gene is TRBJ2-3, the V gene TRBV10-3; TRBD2 might be the D (5 bases). The CDR3 length is 13 residues. V lost 6 bases to trimming and J lost 1 base, with 8 bases between them. The germline V gene encodes CDR1 ENHRY and CDR2 SYGVKD. The CDR3 nucleotides are TGTGCCATCAGCCCGAGGGGCACAGATACGCAGTATTTT. It codes for CAISPRGTDTQYF.

The V and J genes are TRBV9 and TRBJ2-2, with TRBD2 identical over 7 bases. The V and J ends lost 4 bases and 4 bases, in that order; junction bases with no gene match: 10. The CDR3 is 16 residues long. Germline assignment: CDR1 SGDLS and CDR2 YYNGEE. CDR3 sequence (DNA): TGTGCCAGCAGCAAGAGGAGCGGGATAGGCACCGGGGAGCTGTTTTTT. This codes for CASSKRSGIGTGELFF.

The chain couples TRBV9 to TRBJ2-1; 7 bases align to TRBD2. The V segment lost 0 bases and the J segment 6 bases; nucleotides outside the gene matches: 6. The CDR3 is made up of 15 amino acids. Per germline, CDR1 SGDLS and CDR2 YYNGEE. CDR3 nucleotides: TGTGCCAGCAGCGTAGGGTGGGCTAGCGGCAATGAGCAGTTCTTC. Translation: CASSVGWASGNEQFF. The full variable domain, in which reference TRBV9 and TRBJ2-1 provide the parts outside the CDR3, is DSGVTQTPKHLITATGQRVTLRCSPRSGDLSVYWYQQSLDQGLQFLIQYYNGEERAKGNILERFSAQQFPDLHSELNLSSLELGDSALYFCASSVGWASGNEQFFGPGTRLTVL.

Remarks on this clone: Relative to the germline gene, one junction end is altered; a read error may explain this. The chain joins TRBV7-7 to TRBJ2-5; D may be TRBD1 or TRBD2 (7 bases each). The CDR3 consists of 16 residues. The V gene's germline CDR1 is SSHAT and CDR2 FNYEAQ (reference sequence). This CDR3 is CASSLGLGTVQETQYF. CDR3 nucleotide sequence: TGTGCTAGCAGCTTAGGACTAGGGACAGTCCAAGAGACCCAGTACTTC. The whole variable domain, filled in from reference TRBV7-7 and TRBJ2-5, reads GAGVSQSPRYKVTKRGQDVTLRCDPISSHATLYWYQQALGQGPEFLTYFNYEAQPDKSGLPSDRFSAERPEGSISTLTIQRTEQRDSAMYRCASSLGLGTVQETQYFGPGTRLLVL.

Written as DNA, the CDR3 is TGCAGCGTCCTTACTCGGACTCAAGGCGGGGAGCTGTTTTTT. Translating it yields CSVLTRTQGGELFF. V is TRBV29-1 and J is TRBJ2-2; D perhaps matches TRBD2 (5 bases). Trimming stripped 6 bases from V and 7 bases from J, with 18 bases between. Germline values: CDR1 SQVTM, CDR2 ANQGSEA. The CDR3 sequence is 14 residues long.

This chain connects TRBV18 to TRBJ2-1; TRBD1 aligns across 11 bases. Germline V gene lookup returns CDR1 KGHSH and CDR2 LQKENI. The CDR3 totals 15 residues. J was trimmed by 5 bases and V by 3 bases; bases with no gene match: 3. The CDR3 DNA reads as TGTGCCAGCTCACCGGACAGGGGGCTGGACAATGAGCAGTTCTTC. Its translation is CASSPDRGLDNEQFF.